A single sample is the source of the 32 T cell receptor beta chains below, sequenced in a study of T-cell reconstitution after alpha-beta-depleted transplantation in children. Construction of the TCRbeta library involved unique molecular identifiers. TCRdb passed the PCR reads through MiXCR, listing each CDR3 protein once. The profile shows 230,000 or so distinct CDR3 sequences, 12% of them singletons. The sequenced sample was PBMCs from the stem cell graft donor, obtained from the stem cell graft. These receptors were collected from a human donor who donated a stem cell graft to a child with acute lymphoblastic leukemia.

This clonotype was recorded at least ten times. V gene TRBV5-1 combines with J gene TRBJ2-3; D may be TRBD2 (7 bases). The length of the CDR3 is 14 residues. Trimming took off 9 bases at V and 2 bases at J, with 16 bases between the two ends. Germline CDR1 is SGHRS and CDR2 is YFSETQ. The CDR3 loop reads CATTRGPPTDTQYF. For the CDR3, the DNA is TGCGCCACTACGCGGGGGCCCCCCACAGATACGCAGTATTTT.

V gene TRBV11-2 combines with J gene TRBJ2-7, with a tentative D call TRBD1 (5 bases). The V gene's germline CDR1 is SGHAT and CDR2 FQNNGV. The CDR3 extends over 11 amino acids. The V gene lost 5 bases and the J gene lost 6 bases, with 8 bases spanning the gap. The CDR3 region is CASSVTGEQYF. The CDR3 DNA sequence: TGTGCCAGCAGCGTCACAGGCGAGCAGTACTTC.

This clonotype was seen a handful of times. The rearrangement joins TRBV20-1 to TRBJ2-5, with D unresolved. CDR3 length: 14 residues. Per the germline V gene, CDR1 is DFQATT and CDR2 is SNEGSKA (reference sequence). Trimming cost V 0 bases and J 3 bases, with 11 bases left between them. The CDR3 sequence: CSARDHYEKETQYF. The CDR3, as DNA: TGCAGTGCTAGAGATCATTACGAAAAAGAGACCCAGTACTTC.

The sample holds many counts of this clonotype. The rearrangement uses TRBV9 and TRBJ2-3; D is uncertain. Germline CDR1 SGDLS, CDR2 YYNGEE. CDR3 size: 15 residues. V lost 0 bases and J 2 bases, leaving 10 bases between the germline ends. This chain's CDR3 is CASSVGGSNTDTQYF. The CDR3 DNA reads TGTGCCAGCAGCGTAGGCGGATCGAACACAGATACGCAGTATTTT.

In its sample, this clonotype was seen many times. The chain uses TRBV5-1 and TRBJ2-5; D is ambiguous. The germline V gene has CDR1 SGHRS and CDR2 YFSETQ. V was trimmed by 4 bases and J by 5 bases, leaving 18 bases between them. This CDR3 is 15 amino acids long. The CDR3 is CASSAGAWEGETQYF. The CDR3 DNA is TGCGCCAGCAGCGCCGGTGCGTGGGAAGGCGAGACCCAGTACTTC.

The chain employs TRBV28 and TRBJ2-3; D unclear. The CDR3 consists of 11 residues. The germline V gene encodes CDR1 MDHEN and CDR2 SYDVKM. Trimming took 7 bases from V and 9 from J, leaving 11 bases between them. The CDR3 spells CASTELDTQYF. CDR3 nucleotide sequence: TGTGCCAGCACCGAGTTGGACACGCAGTATTTT.

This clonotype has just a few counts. In nucleotides, the CDR3 is TGCAGTGCTACGGACAATGGCTACACCTTC. Amino acid sequence: CSATDNGYTF. The rearrangement joins TRBV20-1 to TRBJ1-2, with a tentative D call TRBD1 (5 bases). Looked up from germline, CDR1 is DFQATT and CDR2 is SNEGSKA (reference sequence). CDR3 length: 10 residues. The V end lost 4 bases, the J end lost 6 bases, and 6 bases lay between the germline ends.

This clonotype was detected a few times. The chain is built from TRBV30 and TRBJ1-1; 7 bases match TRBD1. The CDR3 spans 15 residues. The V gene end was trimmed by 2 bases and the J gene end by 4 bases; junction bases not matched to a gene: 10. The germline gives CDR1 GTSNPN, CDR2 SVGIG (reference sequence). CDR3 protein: CAWSKPQGGSTEAFF. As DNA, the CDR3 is TGTGCCTGGAGTAAGCCCCAGGGGGGGAGCACTGAAGCTTTCTTT.

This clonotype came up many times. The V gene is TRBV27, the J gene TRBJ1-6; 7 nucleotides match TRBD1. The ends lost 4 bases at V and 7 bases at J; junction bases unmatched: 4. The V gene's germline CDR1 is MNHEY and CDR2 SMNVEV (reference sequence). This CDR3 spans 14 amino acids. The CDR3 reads CASSSGTANSPLHF. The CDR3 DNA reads TGTGCCAGCAGTTCCGGGACAGCCAATTCACCCCTCCACTTT.

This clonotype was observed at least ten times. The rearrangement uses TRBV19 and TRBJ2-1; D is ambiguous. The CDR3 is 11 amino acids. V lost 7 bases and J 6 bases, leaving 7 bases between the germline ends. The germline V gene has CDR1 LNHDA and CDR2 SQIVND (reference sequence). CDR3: CASIHSNEQFF. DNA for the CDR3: TGTGCCAGTATTCATAGCAATGAGCAGTTCTTC.

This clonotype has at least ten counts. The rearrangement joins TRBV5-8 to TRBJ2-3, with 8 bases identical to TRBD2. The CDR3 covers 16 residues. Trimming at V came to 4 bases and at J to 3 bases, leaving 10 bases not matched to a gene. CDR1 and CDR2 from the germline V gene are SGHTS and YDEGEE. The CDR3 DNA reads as TGTGCCAGCAGCCGGGAGGGGAGCGGCGGTACAGATACGCAGTATTTT. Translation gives CASSREGSGGTDTQYF.

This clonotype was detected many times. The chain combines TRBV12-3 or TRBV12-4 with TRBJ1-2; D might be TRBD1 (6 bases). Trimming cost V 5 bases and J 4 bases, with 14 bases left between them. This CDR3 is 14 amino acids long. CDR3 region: CASSGNRALYGYTF. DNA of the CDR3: TGTGCCAGCAGTGGTAACAGGGCCCTCTATGGCTACACCTTC.

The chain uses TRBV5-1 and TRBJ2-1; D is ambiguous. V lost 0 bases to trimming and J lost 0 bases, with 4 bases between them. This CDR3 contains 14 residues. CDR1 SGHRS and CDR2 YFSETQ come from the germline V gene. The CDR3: CASSLEVSYNEQFF. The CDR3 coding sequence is TGCGCCAGCAGCTTGGAAGTCTCCTACAATGAGCAGTTCTTC. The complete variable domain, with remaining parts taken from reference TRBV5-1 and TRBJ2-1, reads KAGVTQTPRYLIKTRGQQVTLSCSPISGHRSVSWYQQTPGQGLQFLFEYFSETQRNKGNFPGRFSGRQFSNSRSEMNVSTLELGDSALYLCASSLEVSYNEQFFGPGTRLTVL.

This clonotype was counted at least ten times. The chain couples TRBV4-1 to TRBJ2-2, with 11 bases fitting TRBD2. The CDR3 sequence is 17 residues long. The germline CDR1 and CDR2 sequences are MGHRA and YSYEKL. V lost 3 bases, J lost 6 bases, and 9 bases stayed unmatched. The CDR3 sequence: CASSHSVAGGPSGELFF. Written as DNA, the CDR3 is TGCGCCAGCAGCCATTCCGTAGCGGGGGGGCCTTCCGGGGAGCTGTTTTTT.

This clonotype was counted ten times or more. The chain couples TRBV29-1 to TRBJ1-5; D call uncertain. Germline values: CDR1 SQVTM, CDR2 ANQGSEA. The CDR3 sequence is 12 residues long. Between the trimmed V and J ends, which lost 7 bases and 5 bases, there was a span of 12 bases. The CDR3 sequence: CSAGNRYQPQHF. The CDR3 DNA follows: TGCAGCGCTGGAAATCGATATCAGCCCCAGCATTTT.

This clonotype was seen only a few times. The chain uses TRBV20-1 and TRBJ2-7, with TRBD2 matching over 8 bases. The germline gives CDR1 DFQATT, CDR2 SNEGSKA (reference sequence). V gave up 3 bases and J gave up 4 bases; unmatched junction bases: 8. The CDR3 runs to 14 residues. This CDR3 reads CSASGGEGLYEQYF. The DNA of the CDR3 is TGCAGTGCTAGCGGGGGGGAGGGCCTATACGAGCAGTACTTC.

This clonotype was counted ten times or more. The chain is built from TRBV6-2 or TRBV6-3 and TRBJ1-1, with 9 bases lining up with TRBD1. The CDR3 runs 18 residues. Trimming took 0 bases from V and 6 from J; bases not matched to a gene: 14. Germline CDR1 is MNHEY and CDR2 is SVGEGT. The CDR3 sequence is CASSYSITRDRAMAEAFF. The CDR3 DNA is TGTGCCAGCAGTTACTCGATAACCAGGGACAGGGCAATGGCTGAAGCTTTCTTT.

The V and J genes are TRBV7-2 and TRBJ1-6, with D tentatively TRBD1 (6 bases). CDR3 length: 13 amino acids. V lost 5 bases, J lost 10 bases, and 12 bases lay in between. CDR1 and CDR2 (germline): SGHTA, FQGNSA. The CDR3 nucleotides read TGTGCCAGCAGCCCACAGGGAAACTCACCCCTCCACTTT. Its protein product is CASSPQGNSPLHF.

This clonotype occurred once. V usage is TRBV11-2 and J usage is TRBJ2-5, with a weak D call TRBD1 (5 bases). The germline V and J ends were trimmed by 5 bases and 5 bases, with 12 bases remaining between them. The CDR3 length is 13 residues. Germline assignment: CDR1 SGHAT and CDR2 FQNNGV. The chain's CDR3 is CASSPRVAETQYF. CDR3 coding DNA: TGTGCCAGCAGCCCCAGGGTGGCGGAGACCCAGTACTTC.

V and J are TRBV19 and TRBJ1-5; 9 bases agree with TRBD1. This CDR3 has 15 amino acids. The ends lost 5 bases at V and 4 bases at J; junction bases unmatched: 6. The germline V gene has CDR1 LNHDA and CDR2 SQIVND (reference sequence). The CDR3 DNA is TGTGCCAGTAGTGGGATGGGACAGGGAAATCAGCCCCAGCATTTT. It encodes CASSGMGQGNQPQHF.

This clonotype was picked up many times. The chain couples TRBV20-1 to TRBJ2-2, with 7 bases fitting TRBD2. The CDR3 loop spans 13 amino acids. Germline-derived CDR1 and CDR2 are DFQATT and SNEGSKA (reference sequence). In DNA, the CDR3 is TGCAGCTCCAAGCGGGGGAACACCGGGGAGCTGTTTTTT. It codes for CSSKRGNTGELFF.

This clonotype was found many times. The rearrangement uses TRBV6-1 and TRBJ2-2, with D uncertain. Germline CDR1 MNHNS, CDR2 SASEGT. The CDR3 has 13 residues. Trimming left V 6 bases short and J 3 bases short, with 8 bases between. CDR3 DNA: TGTGCCAGCAGAGATTTTTACACCGGGGAGCTGTTTTTT. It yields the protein CASRDFYTGELFF.

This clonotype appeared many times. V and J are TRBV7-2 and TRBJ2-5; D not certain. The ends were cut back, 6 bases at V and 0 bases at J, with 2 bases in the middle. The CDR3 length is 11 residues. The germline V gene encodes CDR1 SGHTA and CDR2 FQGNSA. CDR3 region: CASRNQETQYF. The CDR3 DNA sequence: TGTGCCAGCAGGAACCAAGAGACCCAGTACTTC.

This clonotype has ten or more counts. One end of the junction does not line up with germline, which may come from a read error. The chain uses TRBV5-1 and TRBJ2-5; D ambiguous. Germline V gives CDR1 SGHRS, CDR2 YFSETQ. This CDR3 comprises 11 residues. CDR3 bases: TGTGCCAGCAGCTTGCAAGAGACCCAGTACTTC. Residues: CASSLQETQYF.

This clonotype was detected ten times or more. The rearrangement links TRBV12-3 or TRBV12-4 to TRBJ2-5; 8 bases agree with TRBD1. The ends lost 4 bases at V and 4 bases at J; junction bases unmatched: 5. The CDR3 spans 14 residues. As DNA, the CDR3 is TGTGCCAGCAGTTATGGACAGGGAGGAGAGACCCAGTACTTC. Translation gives CASSYGQGGETQYF.

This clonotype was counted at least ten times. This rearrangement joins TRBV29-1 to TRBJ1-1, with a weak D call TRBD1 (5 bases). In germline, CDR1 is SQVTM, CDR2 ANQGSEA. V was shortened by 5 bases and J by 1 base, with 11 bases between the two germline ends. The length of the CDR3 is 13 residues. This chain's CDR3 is CSVHRDSNTEAFF. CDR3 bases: TGCAGCGTTCATCGGGACTCGAACACTGAAGCTTTCTTT.

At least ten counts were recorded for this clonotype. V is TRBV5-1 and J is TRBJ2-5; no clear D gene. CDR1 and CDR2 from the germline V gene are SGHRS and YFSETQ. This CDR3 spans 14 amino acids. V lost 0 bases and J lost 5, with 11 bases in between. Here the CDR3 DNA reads TGCGCCAGCAGCTTGGTAGGATTCGGGGAGACCCAGTACTTC. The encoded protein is CASSLVGFGETQYF.

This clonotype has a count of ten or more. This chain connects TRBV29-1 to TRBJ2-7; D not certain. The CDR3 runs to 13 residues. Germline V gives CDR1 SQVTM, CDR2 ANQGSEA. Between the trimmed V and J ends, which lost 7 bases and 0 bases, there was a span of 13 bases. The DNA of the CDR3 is TGCAGCGGAGGACGGCTAAGCTCCTACGAGCAGTACTTC. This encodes CSGGRLSSYEQYF.

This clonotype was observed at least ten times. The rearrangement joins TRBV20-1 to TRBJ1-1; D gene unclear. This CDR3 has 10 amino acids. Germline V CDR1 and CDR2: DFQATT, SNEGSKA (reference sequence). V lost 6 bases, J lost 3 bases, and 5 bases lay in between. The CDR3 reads CSASYTEAFF. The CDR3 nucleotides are TGCAGTGCCAGCTACACTGAAGCTTTCTTT.

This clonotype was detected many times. DNA of the CDR3: TGTGCCAGCAGCGTATCCAGATCGGAGGGCGCCAAAAACATTCAGTACTTC. This encodes CASSVSRSEGAKNIQYF. V gene TRBV7-2 combines with J gene TRBJ2-4; possibly TRBD2 for D (6 bases). Germline V CDR1 and CDR2: SGHTA, FQGNSA. Between the trimmed V and J ends, which lost 5 bases and 1 base, there was a span of 18 bases. This CDR3 region has 17 residues.

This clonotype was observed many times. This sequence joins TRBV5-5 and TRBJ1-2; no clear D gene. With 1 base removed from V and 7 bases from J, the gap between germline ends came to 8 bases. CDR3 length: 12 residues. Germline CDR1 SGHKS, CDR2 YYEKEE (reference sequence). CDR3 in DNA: TGTGCCAGCAGCTTGTTAGACGCTGGCTACACCTTC. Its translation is CASSLLDAGYTF.

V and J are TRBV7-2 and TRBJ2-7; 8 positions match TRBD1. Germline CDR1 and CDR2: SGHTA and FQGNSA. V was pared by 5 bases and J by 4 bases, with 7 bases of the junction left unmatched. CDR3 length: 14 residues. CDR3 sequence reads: CASSRGDRRYEQYF. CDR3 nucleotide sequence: TGTGCCAGCAGCCGTGGGGACAGGCGGTACGAGCAGTACTTC.